Listed below are T cell receptor beta chains from one sample, sequenced in a study of cytomegalovirus exposure and HLA in healthy donors. Data came from immunoSEQ multiplex PCR; TCRdb stores just in-frame clones and leaves some out. Among some 130,000 clones listed, around three quarters were seen once. The sample was PBMCs. The receptors come from a man between 35 and 55 years old in good health and CMV-seronegative. The CDR3 runs from the conserved cysteine through the conserved F or W. A D gene is named only where the DNA matches it firmly. Expanded clones are given a class, and other clones once, few, many or no size at all.

d_call: TRBD2; v_call: TRBV7-3; j_call: TRBJ2-5; clone_size: NA; cdr3_nt: TGTGCCGGTACTAGCGGGAGGAGATTAGAGACCCAGTACTTC; cdr3_aa: CAGTSGRRLETQYF
d_call: NA; v_call: TRBV6-6; j_call: TRBJ2-5; clone_size: NA; cdr3_nt: TGTGCCAGCAGTCTCCGAGGTGTTCCTTCGCAAGAGACCCAGTACTTC; cdr3_aa: CASSLRGVPSQETQYF
d_call: TRBD1; v_call: TRBV18; j_call: TRBJ2-7; clone_size: NA; cdr3_nt: TGTGCCAGCTCGGCGGGACAGGGGGCGCGTGAGCAGTACTTC; cdr3_aa: CASSAGQGAREQYF
d_call: TRBD1; v_call: TRBV2; j_call: TRBJ1-1; clone_size: NA; cdr3_nt: TGTGCCAGCAACGCAGGGACAGAGGCTTTCTTT; cdr3_aa: CASNAGTEAFF
d_call: TRBD1; v_call: TRBV27; j_call: TRBJ1-2; clone_size: NA; cdr3_nt: TGTGCCAGCAGTTTTAGAGGGGGCGGAGAGGGCTACACCTTC; cdr3_aa: CASSFRGGGEGYTF
d_call: NA; v_call: TRBV30; j_call: TRBJ1-1; clone_size: NA; cdr3_nt: TGTGCCTGGAGTGTACAAGGGGTTAAGGCTTTCTTT; cdr3_aa: CAWSVQGVKAFF
d_call: NA; v_call: TRBV2; j_call: TRBJ1-1; clone_size: NA; cdr3_nt: TGTGCCACCTCCCTTGAGGGGAACACTGAAGCTTTCTTT; cdr3_aa: CATSLEGNTEAFF
d_call: NA; v_call: TRBV29-1; j_call: TRBJ2-2; clone_size: NA; cdr3_nt: TGCAGCGGAGAAGGCAGGGCCGGGGAGCTGTTTTTT; cdr3_aa: CSGEGRAGELFF
d_call: NA; v_call: TRBV5-4; j_call: TRBJ1-1; clone_size: NA; cdr3_nt: TGTGCCAGCATGGGACGGGAGGACCCTGAAGCTTTCTTT; cdr3_aa: CASMGREDPEAFF
d_call: NA; v_call: TRBV10-3; j_call: TRBJ2-2; clone_size: few; cdr3_nt: TGTGCCATCAGCCAAGGGGGAGCGGACACCGGGGAGCTGTTTTTT; cdr3_aa: CAISQGGADTGELFF
d_call: TRBD1; v_call: TRBV7-2; j_call: TRBJ2-1; clone_size: once; cdr3_nt: TGTGCCAGCAGCTTAGCGATCAGGGGGTCCTACAATGAGCAGTTCTTC; cdr3_aa: CASSLAIRGSYNEQFF
d_call: NA; v_call: TRBV5-5; j_call: TRBJ1-3; clone_size: NA; cdr3_nt: TGTGCCAGCAGCTTGGGTTTAGCCACATCTGGAAACACCATATATTTT; cdr3_aa: CASSLGLATSGNTIYF
d_call: TRBD2; v_call: TRBV7-3; j_call: TRBJ2-3; clone_size: NA; cdr3_nt: TGTGCCAGCAGCTTAACGTCGGGGGGAAGCACAGATACGCAGTATTTT; cdr3_aa: CASSLTSGGSTDTQYF
d_call: NA; v_call: TRBV15; j_call: TRBJ1-6; clone_size: NA; cdr3_nt: TGTGCCACCAGCAGAGGTGTGGGGGGGCTCTCCTATAATTCACCCCTCCACTTT; cdr3_aa: CATSRGVGGLSYNSPLHF
d_call: NA; v_call: TRBV11-1; j_call: TRBJ2-7; clone_size: NA; cdr3_nt: TGTGCCAGCAGCTTAGTCCTTGAGAGGATCAACGAGCAGTACTTC; cdr3_aa: CASSLVLERINEQYF
d_call: NA; v_call: TRBV5-6; j_call: TRBJ2-1; clone_size: few; cdr3_nt: TGTGCCAGCAGCTTGGTAACGGACAATGAGCAGTTCTTC; cdr3_aa: CASSLVTDNEQFF
d_call: TRBD2; v_call: TRBV11-1; j_call: TRBJ2-2; clone_size: once; cdr3_nt: TGTGCCAGCAGCTTAGCAGCGGGAGGGGCCGGGGAGCTGTTTTTT; cdr3_aa: CASSLAAGGAGELFF
d_call: TRBD2; v_call: TRBV12-5; j_call: TRBJ2-5; clone_size: NA; cdr3_nt: TGTGCTAGTGCCGAACTAGCGGGGGAGAGGGAGACCCAGTACTTC; cdr3_aa: CASAELAGERETQYF
d_call: NA; v_call: TRBV7-2; j_call: TRBJ1-5; clone_size: NA; cdr3_nt: TGTGCCAGCAGCTTTGTCACGGGTAGCAATCAGCCCCAGCATTTT; cdr3_aa: CASSFVTGSNQPQHF
d_call: TRBD1; v_call: TRBV5-4; j_call: TRBJ2-7; clone_size: NA; cdr3_nt: TGTGCCAGCAGCTCAGCCACAGGGGGGAGCTTAGGGGGGCAGTACTTC; cdr3_aa: CASSSATGGSLGGQYF
d_call: TRBD2; v_call: TRBV11-3; j_call: TRBJ2-1; clone_size: few; cdr3_nt: TGTGCCAGCAGCTCGGGACTAGCCTACAATGAGCAGTTCTTC; cdr3_aa: CASSSGLAYNEQFF
d_call: NA; v_call: TRBV5-8; j_call: TRBJ1-4; clone_size: NA; cdr3_nt: TGTGCCAGCAGCTTGGGGCACCAGGAAGAAAAACTGTTTTTT; cdr3_aa: CASSLGHQEEKLFF
d_call: TRBD1; v_call: TRBV5-4; j_call: TRBJ2-5; clone_size: few; cdr3_nt: TGTGCCAGCAGTCTAGACAGGGGGCTACAAGAGACCCAGTACTTC; cdr3_aa: CASSLDRGLQETQYF
d_call: TRBD1; v_call: TRBV5-1; j_call: TRBJ2-3; clone_size: NA; cdr3_nt: TGCGCCAGCAGTCCAGGGGGCTATGATACGCAGTATTTT; cdr3_aa: CASSPGGYDTQYF
d_call: NA; v_call: TRBV7-9; j_call: TRBJ1-6; clone_size: NA; cdr3_nt: TGTGCCAGCAGCTTAGGGTACCAGGGCTGGAAGGTGAATTCACCCCTCCACTTT; cdr3_aa: CASSLGYQGWKVNSPLHF
d_call: TRBD2; v_call: TRBV7-2; j_call: TRBJ2-7; clone_size: NA; cdr3_nt: TGTGCCAGCAGCTTAGACCTAGCGGGGGGGTACGAGCAGTACTTC; cdr3_aa: CASSLDLAGGYEQYF
d_call: NA; v_call: TRBV7-2; j_call: TRBJ2-3; clone_size: NA; cdr3_nt: TGTGCCAGCAGCCCGTTCACAGATACGCAGTATTTT; cdr3_aa: CASSPFTDTQYF
d_call: TRBD1; v_call: TRBV6-1; j_call: TRBJ1-2; clone_size: NA; cdr3_nt: TGTGCCAGCAGTGCCGGGACAGGGGAGCGCTATGGCTACACCTTC; cdr3_aa: CASSAGTGERYGYTF
d_call: TRBD1; v_call: TRBV30; j_call: TRBJ1-1; clone_size: NA; cdr3_nt: TGTGCCTGGAGTCCCCAGGGGGAAGGAGCTTTCTTT; cdr3_aa: CAWSPQGEGAFF
d_call: TRBD2; v_call: TRBV14; j_call: TRBJ2-3; clone_size: few; cdr3_nt: TGTGCCAGCAGCCGGACTAGCGGGAGGACCATGCGGAACACAGATACGCAGTATTTT; cdr3_aa: CASSRTSGRTMRNTDTQYF
d_call: TRBD1; v_call: TRBV2; j_call: TRBJ2-7; clone_size: NA; cdr3_nt: TGTGCCAGCACAGGGGGCTGGTCCTACGAGCAGTACTTC; cdr3_aa: CASTGGWSYEQYF
d_call: NA; v_call: TRBV18; j_call: TRBJ1-5; clone_size: few; cdr3_nt: TGTGCCAGCTCACTTGGGAGGGATCAGCCCCAGCATTTT; cdr3_aa: CASSLGRDQPQHF
d_call: TRBD1; v_call: TRBV6-1; j_call: TRBJ2-5; clone_size: NA; cdr3_nt: TGTGCCAGCAGTCAAGGACTCCCGGGACAGGGACAAGAGACCCAGTACTTC; cdr3_aa: CASSQGLPGQGQETQYF
d_call: TRBD2; v_call: TRBV5-1; j_call: TRBJ2-7; clone_size: NA; cdr3_nt: TGCGCCAGCAGCAGGCCGGGACGGGACTATGAGAGCTCCTACGAGCAGTACTTC; cdr3_aa: CASSRPGRDYESSYEQYF
d_call: NA; v_call: TRBV7-8; j_call: TRBJ1-1; clone_size: NA; cdr3_nt: TGTGCCAGCAGCCCGGGACAAAAGAACACTGAAGCTTTCTTT; cdr3_aa: CASSPGQKNTEAFF
d_call: NA; v_call: TRBV30; j_call: TRBJ1-1; clone_size: NA; cdr3_nt: TGTGCCTGGAGTGAGAGGAACACTGAAGCTTTCTTT; cdr3_aa: CAWSERNTEAFF
d_call: TRBD1; v_call: TRBV29-1; j_call: TRBJ1-4; clone_size: once; cdr3_nt: TGCAGCGTTGGGGACAGGGCAAATGAAAAACTGTTTTTT; cdr3_aa: CSVGDRANEKLFF
d_call: NA; v_call: TRBV4-2; j_call: TRBJ1-2; clone_size: once; cdr3_nt: TGTGCCAGCACCGCGCCGGGGCGGGGGGATGGCTACACCTTC; cdr3_aa: CASTAPGRGDGYTF
d_call: TRBD1; v_call: TRBV28; j_call: TRBJ1-2; clone_size: NA; cdr3_nt: TGTGCCAGCAGCGAGGGACAGGGAACTTATGGCTACACCTTC; cdr3_aa: CASSEGQGTYGYTF
d_call: TRBD1; v_call: TRBV27; j_call: TRBJ2-7; clone_size: NA; cdr3_nt: TGTGCCAGCAGTCTCCTCGGGACAGGCCCCTACGAGCAGTACTTC; cdr3_aa: CASSLLGTGPYEQYF
d_call: NA; v_call: TRBV4-1; j_call: TRBJ2-4; clone_size: NA; cdr3_nt: TGCGCCAGCGGGCCAGGCGATAGGGCCAAAAACATTCAGTACTTC; cdr3_aa: CASGPGDRAKNIQYF
d_call: NA; v_call: TRBV9; j_call: TRBJ1-1; clone_size: NA; cdr3_nt: TGTGCCAGCAGCGTAGGGGCGGGAGAGTACACTGAAGCTTTCTTT; cdr3_aa: CASSVGAGEYTEAFF
d_call: NA; v_call: TRBV6-5; j_call: TRBJ2-1; clone_size: NA; cdr3_nt: TGTGCCAGCAGCGAGGGCGGGGAGCGTAGGACTGAGCAGTTCTTC; cdr3_aa: CASSEGGERRTEQFF
d_call: NA; v_call: TRBV19; j_call: TRBJ2-2; clone_size: NA; cdr3_nt: TGTGCCAGTAGTACGCACCGGGACTCAACCGGGGAGCTGTTTTTT; cdr3_aa: CASSTHRDSTGELFF
d_call: NA; v_call: TRBV25-1; j_call: TRBJ2-2; clone_size: NA; cdr3_nt: TGTGCCAGCAGTGAGCGGGCAGCGAACACCGGGGAGCTGTTTTTT; cdr3_aa: CASSERAANTGELFF